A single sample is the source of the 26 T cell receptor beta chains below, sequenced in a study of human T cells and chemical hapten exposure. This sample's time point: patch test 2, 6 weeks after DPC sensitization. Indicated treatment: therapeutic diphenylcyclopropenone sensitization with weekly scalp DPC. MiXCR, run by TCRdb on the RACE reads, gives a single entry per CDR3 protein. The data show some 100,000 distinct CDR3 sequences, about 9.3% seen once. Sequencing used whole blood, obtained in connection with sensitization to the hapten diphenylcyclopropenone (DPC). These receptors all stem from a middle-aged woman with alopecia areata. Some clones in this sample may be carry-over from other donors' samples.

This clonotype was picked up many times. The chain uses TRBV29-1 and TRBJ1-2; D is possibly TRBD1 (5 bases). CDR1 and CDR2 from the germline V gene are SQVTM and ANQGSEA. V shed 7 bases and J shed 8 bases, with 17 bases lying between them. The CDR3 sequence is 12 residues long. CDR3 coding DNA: TGCAGCGCGGACAAGGGTGATGGCGGCTACACCTTC. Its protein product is CSADKGDGGYTF.

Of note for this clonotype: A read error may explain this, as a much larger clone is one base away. CDR3 in amino acids: CASSREQGLQETQYF. CDR3 DNA: TGTGCCAGCAGCAGAGAACAGGGGCTGCAAGAGACCCAGTACTTC. The chain links TRBV21-1 to TRBJ2-5; no check of the table's D call, TRBD1, against the DNA was made. TRBV21-1 is designated a pseudogene. This CDR3 has 15 residues.

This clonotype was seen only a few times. The DNA of the CDR3 is TGTGCCAGCACGGGACGGACTCATCAGCCCCAGCATTTT. Translating it yields CASTGRTHQPQHF. The chain links TRBV28 to TRBJ1-5, with D possibly TRBD1 on 5 matching bases. Deletions cut 7 bases from V and 5 bases from J, with 12 bases between. The CDR3 is 13 amino acids. Germline CDR1 MDHEN, CDR2 SYDVKM.

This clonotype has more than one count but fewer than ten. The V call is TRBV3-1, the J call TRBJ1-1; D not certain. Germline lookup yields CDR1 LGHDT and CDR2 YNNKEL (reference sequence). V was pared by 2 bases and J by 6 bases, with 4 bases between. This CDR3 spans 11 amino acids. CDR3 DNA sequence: TGTGCCAGCAGCCAAACAGCTGAAGCTTTCTTT. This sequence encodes CASSQTAEAFF.

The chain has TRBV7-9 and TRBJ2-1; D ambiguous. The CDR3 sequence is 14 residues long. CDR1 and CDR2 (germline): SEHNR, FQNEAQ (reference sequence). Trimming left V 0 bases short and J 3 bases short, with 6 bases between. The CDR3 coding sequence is TGTGCCAGCAGCTTAGCCTATGACTACAATGAGCAGTTCTTC. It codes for CASSLAYDYNEQFF.

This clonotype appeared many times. CDR3 amino acids: CASSRRDGWNSPLHF. The CDR3 DNA reads TGTGCCAGCAGTCGGAGGGATGGTTGGAATTCACCCCTCCACTTT. The V gene is TRBV27, the J gene TRBJ1-6, with D unclear. The CDR3 loop spans 15 amino acids. CDR1 and CDR2 from the germline V gene are MNHEY and SMNVEV (reference sequence). Trimming removed 5 bases from V and 7 bases from J, with 15 bases in between.

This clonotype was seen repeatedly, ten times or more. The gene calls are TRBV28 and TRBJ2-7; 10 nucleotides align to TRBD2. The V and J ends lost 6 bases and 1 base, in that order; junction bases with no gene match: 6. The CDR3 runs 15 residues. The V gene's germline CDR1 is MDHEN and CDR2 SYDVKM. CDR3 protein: CASRAPGLASYEQYF. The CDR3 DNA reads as TGTGCCAGCAGGGCCCCGGGACTAGCGTCCTACGAGCAGTACTTC.

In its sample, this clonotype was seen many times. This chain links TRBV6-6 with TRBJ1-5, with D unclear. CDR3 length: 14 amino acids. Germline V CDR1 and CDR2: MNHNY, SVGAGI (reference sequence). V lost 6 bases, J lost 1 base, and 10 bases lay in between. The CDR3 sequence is CASSQASSNQPQHF. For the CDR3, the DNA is TGTGCCAGCAGCCAGGCCTCGAGCAATCAGCCCCAGCATTTT.

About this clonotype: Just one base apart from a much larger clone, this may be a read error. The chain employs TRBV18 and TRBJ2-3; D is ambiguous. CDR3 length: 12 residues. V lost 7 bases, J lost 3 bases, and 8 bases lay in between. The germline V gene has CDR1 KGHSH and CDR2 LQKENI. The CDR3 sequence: CASFVLTDTQYF. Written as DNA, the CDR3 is TGTGCCAGCTTTGTGCTGACAGATACGCAGTATTTT. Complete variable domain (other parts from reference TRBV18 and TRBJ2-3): NAGVMQNPRHLVRRRGQEARLRCSPMKGHSHVYWYRQLPEEGLKFMVYLQKENIIDESGMPKERFSAEFPKEGPSILRIQQVVRGDSAAYFCASFVLTDTQYFGPGTRLTVL.

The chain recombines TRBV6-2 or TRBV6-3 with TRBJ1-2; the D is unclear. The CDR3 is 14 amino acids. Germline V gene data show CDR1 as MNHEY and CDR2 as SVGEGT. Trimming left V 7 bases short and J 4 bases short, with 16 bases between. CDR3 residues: CASTPLSYVYGYTF. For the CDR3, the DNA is TGTGCCAGCACTCCTCTCTCTTACGTCTATGGCTACACCTTC.

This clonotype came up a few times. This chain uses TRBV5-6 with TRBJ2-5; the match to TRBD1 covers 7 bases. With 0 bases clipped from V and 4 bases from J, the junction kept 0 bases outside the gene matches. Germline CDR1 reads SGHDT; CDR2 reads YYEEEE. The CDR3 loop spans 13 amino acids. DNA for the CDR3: TGTGCCAGCAGCTTGGACAGGGGAGAGACCCAGTACTTC. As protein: CASSLDRGETQYF.

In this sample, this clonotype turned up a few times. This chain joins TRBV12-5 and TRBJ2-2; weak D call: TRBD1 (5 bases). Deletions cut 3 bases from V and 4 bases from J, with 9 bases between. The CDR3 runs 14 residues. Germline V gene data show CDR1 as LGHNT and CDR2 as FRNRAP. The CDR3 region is CASGFPDSTGELFF. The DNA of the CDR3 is TGTGCTAGTGGTTTCCCCGACAGCACCGGGGAGCTGTTTTTT.

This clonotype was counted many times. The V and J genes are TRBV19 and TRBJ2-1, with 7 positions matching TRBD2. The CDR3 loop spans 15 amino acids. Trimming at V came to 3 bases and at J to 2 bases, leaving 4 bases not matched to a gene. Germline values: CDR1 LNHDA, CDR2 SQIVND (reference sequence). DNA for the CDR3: TGTGCCAGTAGTATTAGGCTAGCGGCCTACAATGAGCAGTTCTTC. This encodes CASSIRLAAYNEQFF.

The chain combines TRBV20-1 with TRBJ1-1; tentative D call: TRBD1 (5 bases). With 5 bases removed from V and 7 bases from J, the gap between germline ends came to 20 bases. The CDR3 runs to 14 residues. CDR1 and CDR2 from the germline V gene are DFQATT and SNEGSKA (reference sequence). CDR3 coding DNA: TGCAGTGCTGGACTAACAACAGGACCCCGTGAAGCTTTCTTT. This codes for CSAGLTTGPREAFF.

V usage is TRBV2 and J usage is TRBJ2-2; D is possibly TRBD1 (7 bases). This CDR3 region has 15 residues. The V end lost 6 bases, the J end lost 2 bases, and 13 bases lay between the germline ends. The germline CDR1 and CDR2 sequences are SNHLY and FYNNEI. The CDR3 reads CASRAGQINTGELFF. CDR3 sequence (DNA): TGTGCCAGCAGGGCGGGACAGATAAACACCGGGGAGCTGTTTTTT.

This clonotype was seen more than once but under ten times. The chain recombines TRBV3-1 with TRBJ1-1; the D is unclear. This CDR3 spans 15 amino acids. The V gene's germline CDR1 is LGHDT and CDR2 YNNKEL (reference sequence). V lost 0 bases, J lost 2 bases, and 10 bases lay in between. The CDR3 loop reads CASSQDYPHNTEAFF. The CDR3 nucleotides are TGTGCCAGCAGCCAAGATTATCCCCACAACACTGAAGCTTTCTTT.

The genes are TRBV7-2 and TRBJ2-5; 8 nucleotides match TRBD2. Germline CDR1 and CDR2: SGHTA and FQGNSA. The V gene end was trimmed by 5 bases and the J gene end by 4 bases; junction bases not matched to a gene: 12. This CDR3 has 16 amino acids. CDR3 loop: CASSRAVLTSAETQYF. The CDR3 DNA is TGTGCCAGCAGCCGGGCAGTATTGACTAGCGCAGAGACCCAGTACTTC.

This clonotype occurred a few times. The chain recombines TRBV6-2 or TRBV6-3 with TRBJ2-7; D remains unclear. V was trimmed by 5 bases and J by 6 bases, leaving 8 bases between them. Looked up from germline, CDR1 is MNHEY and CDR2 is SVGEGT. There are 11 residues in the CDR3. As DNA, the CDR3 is TGTGCCAGCAGTGAAAGAGGCGAGCAGTACTTC. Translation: CASSERGEQYF.

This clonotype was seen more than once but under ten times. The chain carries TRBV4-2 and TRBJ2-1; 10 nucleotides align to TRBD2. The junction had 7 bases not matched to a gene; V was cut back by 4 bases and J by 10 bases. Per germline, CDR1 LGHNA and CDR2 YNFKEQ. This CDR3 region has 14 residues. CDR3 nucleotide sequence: TGTGCCAGCAGCCCCCTAGCGGGAGAATGGGAGCAGTTCTTC. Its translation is CASSPLAGEWEQFF.

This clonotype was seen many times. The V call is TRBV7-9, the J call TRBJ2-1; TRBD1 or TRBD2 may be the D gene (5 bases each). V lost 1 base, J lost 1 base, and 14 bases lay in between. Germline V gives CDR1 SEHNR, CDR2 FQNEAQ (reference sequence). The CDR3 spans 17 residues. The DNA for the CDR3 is TGTGCCAGCAGCTTAGAACCGGGGCTGGGGTCCTACAATGAGCAGTTCTTC. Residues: CASSLEPGLGSYNEQFF.

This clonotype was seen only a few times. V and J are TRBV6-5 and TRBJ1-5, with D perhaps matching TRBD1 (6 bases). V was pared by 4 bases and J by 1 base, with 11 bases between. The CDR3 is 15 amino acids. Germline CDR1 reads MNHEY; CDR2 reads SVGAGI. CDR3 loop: CASSLQGLSNQPQHF. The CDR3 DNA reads TGTGCCAGCAGTTTACAGGGACTGAGCAATCAGCCCCAGCATTTT.

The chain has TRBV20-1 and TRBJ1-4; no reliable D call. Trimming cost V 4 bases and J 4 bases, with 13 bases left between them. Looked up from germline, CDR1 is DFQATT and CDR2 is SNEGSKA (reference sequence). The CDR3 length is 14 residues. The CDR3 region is CSATRGGGNEKLFF. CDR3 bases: TGCAGTGCTACCCGGGGAGGCGGTAATGAAAAACTGTTTTTT.

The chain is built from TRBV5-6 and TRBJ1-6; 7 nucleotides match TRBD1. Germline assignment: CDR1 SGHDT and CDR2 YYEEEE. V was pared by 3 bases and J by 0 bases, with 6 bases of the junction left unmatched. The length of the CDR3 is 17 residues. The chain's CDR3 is CASSWGQSSSYNSPLHF. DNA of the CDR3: TGTGCCAGCAGCTGGGGACAGTCTAGCTCCTATAATTCACCCCTCCACTTT.

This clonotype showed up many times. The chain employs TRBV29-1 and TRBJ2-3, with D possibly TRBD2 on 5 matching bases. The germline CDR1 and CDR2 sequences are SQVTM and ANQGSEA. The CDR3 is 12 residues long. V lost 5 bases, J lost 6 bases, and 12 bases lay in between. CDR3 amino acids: CSVLTIRDTQYF. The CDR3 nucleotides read TGCAGCGTTCTGACTATCCGCGATACGCAGTATTTT.

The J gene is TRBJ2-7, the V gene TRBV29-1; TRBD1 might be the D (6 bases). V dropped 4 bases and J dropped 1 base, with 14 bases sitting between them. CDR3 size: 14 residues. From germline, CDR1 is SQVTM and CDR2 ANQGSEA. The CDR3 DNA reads TGCAGCGTTGTAATAGGCCAGGGGTCCTACGAGCAGTACTTC. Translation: CSVVIGQGSYEQYF.

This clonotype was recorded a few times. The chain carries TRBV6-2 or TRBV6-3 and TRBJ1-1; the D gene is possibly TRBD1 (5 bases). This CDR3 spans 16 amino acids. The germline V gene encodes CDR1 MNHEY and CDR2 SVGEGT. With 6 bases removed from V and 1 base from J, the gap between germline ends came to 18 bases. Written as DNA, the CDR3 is TGTGCCAGCAGCCACTCTGCGGGGCATAGGAACACTGAAGCTTTCTTT. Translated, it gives CASSHSAGHRNTEAFF.